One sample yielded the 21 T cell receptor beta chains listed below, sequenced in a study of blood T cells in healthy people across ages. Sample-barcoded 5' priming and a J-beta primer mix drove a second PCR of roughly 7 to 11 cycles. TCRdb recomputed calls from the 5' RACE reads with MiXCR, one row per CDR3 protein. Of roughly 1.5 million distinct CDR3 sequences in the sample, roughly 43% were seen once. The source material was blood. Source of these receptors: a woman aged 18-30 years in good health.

The CDR3 sequence is CSARDGSRDTQYF. The CDR3 DNA reads as TGCAGTGCTAGGGACGGTTCTAGGGATACGCAGTATTTT. The chain joins TRBV20-1 to TRBJ2-3; no reliable D call. The length of the CDR3 is 13 residues. Trimming left V 3 bases short and J 6 bases short, with 13 bases between. In germline, CDR1 is DFQATT, CDR2 SNEGSKA (reference sequence).

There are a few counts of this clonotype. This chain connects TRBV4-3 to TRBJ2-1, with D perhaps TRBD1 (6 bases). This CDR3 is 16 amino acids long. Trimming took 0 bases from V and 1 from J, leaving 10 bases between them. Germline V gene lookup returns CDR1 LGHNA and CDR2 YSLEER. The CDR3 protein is CASSQDGQGSYNEQFF. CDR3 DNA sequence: TGCGCCAGCAGCCAAGATGGGCAGGGGTCCTACAATGAGCAGTTCTTC.

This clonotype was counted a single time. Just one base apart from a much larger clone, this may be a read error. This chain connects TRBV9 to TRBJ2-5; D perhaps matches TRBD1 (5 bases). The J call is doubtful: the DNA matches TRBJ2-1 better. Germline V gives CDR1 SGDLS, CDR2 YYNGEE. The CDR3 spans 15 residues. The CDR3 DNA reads TGTGCCAGCAGCGTAGGGGGCGGACCCCAAGAGACCCAGTTCTTC. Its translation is CASSVGGGPQETQFF.

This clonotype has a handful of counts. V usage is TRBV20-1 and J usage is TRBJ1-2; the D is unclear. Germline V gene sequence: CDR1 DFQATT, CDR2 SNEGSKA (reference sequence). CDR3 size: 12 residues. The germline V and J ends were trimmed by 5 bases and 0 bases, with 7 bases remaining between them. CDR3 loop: CSALGSNYGYTF. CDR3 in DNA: TGCAGTGCTCTGGGCTCTAACTATGGCTACACCTTC.

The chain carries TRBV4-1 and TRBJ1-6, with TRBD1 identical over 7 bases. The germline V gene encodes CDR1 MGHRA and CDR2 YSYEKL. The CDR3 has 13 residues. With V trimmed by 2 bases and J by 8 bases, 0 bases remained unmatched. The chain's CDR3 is CASSQTGDSPLHF. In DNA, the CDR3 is TGCGCCAGCAGCCAAACAGGGGATTCACCCCTCCACTTT.

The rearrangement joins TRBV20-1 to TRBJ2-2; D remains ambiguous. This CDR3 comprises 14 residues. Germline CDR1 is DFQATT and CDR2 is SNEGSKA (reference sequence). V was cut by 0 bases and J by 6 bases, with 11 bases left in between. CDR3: CSAREQPSAGELFF. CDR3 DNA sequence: TGCAGTGCTAGAGAACAGCCATCGGCCGGGGAGCTGTTTTTT.

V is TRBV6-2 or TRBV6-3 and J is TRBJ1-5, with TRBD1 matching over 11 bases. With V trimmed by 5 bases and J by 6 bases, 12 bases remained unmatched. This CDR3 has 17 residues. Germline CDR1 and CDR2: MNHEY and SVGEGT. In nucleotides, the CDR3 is TGTGCCAGCAGTCCCCAGGACAGGGGGCGCCTAGCTCAGCCCCAGCATTTT. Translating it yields CASSPQDRGRLAQPQHF.

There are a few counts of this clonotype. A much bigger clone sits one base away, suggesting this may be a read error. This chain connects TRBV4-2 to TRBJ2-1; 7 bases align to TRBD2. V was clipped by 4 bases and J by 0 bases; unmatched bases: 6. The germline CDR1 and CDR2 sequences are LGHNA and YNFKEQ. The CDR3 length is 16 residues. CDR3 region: CASSRVGGNSYNEQFF. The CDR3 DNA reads TGTGCCAGCAGCCGGGTCGGGGGGAACTCCTACAATGAGCAGTTCTTC.

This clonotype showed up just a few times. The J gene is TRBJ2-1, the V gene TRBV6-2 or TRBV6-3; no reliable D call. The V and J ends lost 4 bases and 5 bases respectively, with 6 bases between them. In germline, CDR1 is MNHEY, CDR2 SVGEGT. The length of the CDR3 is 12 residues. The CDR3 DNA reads TGTGCCAGCAGTTCGGACGACAATGAGCAGTTCTTC. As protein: CASSSDDNEQFF.

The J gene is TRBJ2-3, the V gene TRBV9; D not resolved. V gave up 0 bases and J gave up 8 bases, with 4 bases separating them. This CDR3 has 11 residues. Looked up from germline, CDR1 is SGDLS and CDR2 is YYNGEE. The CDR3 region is CASSVDVTQYF. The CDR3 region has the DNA TGTGCCAGCAGCGTAGATGTTACGCAGTATTTT.

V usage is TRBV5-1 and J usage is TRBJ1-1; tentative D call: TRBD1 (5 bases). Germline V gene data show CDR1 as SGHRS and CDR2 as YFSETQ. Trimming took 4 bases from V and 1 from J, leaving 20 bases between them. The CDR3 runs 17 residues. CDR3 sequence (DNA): TGCGCCAGCAGCCCCTATATTAGTGGACAAACGAACACTGAAGCTTTCTTT. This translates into CASSPYISGQTNTEAFF.

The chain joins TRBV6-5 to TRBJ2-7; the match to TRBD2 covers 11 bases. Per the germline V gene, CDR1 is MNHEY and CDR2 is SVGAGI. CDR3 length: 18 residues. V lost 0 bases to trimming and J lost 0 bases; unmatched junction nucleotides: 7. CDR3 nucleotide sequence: TGTGCCAGCAGTTACTCGTCCCTAGCGGGAGGTTACTCCTACGAGCAGTACTTC. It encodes CASSYSSLAGGYSYEQYF.

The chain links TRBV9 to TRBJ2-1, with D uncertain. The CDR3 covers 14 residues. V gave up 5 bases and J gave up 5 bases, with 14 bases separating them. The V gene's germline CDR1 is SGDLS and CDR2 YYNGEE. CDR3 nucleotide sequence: TGTGCCAGCAGTCTAAGGACGACCAACAATGAGCAGTTCTTC. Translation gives CASSLRTTNNEQFF.

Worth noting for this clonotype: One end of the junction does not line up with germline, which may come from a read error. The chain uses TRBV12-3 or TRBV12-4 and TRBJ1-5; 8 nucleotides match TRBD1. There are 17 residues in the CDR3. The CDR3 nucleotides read TGTGCCAGCAGTTTACCATACAGGGGGGATAGCAATCAGCCCCGGCATTTT. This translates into CASSLPYRGDSNQPRHF.

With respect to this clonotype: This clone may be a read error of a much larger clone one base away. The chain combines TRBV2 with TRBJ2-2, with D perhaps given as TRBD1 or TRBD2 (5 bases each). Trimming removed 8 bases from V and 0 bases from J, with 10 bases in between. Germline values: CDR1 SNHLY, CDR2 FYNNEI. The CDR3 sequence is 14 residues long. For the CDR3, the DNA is TGTGCCAGCTCGGGACGAGCGAACACCGGGGAGCTGTTTTTT. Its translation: CASSGRANTGELFF. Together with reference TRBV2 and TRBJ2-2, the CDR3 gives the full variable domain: EPEVTQTPSHQVTQMGQEVILRCVPISNHLYFYWYRQILGQKVEFLVSFYNNEISEKSEIFDDQFSVERPDGSNFTLKIRSTKLEDSAMYFCASSGRANTGELFFGEGSRLTVL.

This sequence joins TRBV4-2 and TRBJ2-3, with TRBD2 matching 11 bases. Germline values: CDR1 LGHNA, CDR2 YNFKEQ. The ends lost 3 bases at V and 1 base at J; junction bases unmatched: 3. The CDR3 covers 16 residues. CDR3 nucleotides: TGTGCCAGCAGCCATTTTAGCGGGAGGGGCACAGATACGCAGTATTTT. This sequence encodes CASSHFSGRGTDTQYF.

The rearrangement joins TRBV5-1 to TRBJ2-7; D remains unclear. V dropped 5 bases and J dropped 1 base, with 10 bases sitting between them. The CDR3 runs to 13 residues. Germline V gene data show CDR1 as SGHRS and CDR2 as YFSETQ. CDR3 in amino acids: CASSEPESYEQYF. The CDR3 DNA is TGCGCCAGCAGTGAACCAGAATCCTACGAGCAGTACTTC. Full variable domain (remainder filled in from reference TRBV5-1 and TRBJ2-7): KAGVTQTPRYLIKTRGQQVTLSCSPISGHRSVSWYQQTPGQGLQFLFEYFSETQRNKGNFPGRFSGRQFSNSRSEMNVSTLELGDSALYLCASSEPESYEQYFGPGTRLTVT.

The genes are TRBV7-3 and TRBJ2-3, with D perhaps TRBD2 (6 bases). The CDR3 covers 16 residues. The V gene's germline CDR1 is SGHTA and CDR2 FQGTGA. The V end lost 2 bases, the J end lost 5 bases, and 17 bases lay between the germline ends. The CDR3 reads CASSLGVAVVEDTQYF. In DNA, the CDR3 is TGTGCCAGCAGCTTAGGAGTAGCGGTAGTTGAAGATACGCAGTATTTT. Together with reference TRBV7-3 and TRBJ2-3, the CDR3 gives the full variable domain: GAGVSQTPSNKVTEKGKYVELRCDPISGHTALYWYRQSLGQGPEFLIYFQGTGAADDSGLPNDRFFAVRPEGSVSTLKIQRTERGDSAVYLCASSLGVAVVEDTQYFGPGTRLTVL.

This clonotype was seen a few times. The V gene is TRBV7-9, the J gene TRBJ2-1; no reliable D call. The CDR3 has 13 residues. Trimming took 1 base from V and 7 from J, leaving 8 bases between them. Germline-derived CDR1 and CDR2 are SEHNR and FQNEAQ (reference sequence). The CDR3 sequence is CASSLEISNEQFF. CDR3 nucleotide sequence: TGTGCCAGCAGCTTAGAGATCTCTAATGAGCAGTTCTTC.

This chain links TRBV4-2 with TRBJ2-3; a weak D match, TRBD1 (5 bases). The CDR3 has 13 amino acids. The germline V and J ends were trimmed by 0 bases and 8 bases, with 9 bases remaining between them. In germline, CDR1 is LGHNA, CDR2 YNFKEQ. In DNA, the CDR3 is TGTGCCAGCAGCCAAGATCAAGGGGCTACGCAGTATTTT. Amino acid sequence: CASSQDQGATQYF.

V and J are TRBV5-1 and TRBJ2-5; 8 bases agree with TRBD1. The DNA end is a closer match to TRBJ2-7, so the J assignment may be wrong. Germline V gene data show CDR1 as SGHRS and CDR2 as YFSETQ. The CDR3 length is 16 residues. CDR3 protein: CASGSDGQGLSYEQYF. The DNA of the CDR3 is TGCGCCAGCGGCTCCGATGGACAGGGTTTATCCTACGAGCAGTACTTC.